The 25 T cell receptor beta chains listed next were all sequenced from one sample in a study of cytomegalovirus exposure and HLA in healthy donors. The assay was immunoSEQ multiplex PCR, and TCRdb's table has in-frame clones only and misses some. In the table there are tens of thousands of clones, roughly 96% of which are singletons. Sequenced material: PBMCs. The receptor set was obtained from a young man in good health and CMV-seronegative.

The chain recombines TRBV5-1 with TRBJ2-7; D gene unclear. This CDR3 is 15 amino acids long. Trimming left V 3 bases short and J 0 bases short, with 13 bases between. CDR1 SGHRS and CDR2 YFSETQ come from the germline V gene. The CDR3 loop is CASSSVDSSSYEQYF. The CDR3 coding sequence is TGCGCCAGCAGCTCAGTAGACTCTAGCTCCTACGAGCAGTACTTC.

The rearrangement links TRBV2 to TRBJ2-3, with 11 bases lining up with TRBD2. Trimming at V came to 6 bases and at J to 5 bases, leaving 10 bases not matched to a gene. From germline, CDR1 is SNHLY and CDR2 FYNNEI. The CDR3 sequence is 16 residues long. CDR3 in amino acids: CASSDASGGRIDTQYF. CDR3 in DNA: TGTGCCAGCAGCGATGCTAGCGGGGGGAGGATAGATACGCAGTATTTT.

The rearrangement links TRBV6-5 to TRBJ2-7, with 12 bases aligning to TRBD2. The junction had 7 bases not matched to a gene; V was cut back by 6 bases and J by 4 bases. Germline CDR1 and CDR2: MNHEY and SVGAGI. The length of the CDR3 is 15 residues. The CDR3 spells CASSGLAGNKYEQYF. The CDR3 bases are TGTGCCAGCAGCGGACTAGCGGGAAATAAATACGAGCAGTACTTC.

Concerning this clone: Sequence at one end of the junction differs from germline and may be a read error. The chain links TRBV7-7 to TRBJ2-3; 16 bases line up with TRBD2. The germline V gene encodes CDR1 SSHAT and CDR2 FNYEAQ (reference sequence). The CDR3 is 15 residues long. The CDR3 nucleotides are TGTGCTAGCAGCCCGGGACTAGCGGGAGGGGGTACGCAGTATTTT. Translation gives CASSPGLAGGGTQYF.

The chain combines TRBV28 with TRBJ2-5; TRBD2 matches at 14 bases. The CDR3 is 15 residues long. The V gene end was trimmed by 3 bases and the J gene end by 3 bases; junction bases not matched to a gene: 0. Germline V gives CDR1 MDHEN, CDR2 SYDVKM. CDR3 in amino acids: CASSLGLAGEETQYF. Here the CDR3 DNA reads TGTGCCAGCAGTTTGGGACTAGCGGGAGAAGAGACCCAGTACTTC. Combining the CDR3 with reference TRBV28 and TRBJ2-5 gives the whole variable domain DVKVTQSSRYLVKRTGEKVFLECVQDMDHENMFWYRQDPGLGLRLIYFSYDVKMKEKGDIPEGYSVSREKKERFSLILESASTNQTSMYLCASSLGLAGEETQYFGPGTRLLVL.

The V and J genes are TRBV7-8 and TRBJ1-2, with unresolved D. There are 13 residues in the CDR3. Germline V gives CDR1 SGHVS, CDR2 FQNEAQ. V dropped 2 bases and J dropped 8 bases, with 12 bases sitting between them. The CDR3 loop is CASSLRELQGYTF. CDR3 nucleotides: TGTGCCAGCAGCTTAAGGGAGCTCCAGGGCTACACCTTC.

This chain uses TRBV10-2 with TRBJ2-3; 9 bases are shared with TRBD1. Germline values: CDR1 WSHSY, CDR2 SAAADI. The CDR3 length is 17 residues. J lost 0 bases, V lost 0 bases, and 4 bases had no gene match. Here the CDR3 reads CASSESPGTGSTDTQYF. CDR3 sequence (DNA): TGCGCCAGCAGTGAGTCGCCCGGGACAGGGAGCACAGATACGCAGTATTTT.

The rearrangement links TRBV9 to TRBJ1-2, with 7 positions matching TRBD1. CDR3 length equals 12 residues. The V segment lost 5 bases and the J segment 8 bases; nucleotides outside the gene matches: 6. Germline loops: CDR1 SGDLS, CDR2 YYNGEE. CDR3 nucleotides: TGTGCCAGCAGAGGGGGCCTAGGAGGCTACACCTTC. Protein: CASRGGLGGYTF.

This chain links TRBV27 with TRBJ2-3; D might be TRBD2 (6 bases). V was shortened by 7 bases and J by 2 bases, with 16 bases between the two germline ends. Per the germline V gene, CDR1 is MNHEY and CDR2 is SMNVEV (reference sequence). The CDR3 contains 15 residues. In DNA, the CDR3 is TGTGCCAGCATGGGACTGCACCCGGACACAGATACGCAGTATTTT. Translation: CASMGLHPDTDTQYF.

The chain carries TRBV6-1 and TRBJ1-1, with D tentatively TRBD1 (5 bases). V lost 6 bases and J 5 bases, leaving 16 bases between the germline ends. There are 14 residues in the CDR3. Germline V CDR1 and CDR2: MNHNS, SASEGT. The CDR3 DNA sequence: TGTGCCAGCAGGACGGGACCCGGAGGGACTGAAGCTTTCTTT. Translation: CASRTGPGGTEAFF.

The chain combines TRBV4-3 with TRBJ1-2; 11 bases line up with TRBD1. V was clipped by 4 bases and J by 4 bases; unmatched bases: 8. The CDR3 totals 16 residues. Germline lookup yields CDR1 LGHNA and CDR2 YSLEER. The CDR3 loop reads CASSPRGDRGTYGYTF. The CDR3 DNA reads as TGCGCCAGCAGCCCCAGGGGGGACAGGGGGACCTATGGCTACACCTTC.

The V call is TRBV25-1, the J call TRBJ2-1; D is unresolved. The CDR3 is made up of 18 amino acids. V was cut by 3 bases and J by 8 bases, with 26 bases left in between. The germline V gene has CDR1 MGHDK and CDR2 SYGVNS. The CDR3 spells CASSDPRVGSDITDEQFF. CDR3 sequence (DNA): TGTGCCAGCAGTGATCCCCGCGTCGGCAGCGATATTACGGATGAGCAGTTCTTC.

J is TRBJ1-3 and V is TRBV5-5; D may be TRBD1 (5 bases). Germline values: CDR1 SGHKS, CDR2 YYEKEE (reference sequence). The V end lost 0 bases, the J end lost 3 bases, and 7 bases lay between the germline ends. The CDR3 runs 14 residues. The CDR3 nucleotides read TGTGCCAGCAGCTTGGTGGGGCGTGGAAACACCATATATTTT. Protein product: CASSLVGRGNTIYF.

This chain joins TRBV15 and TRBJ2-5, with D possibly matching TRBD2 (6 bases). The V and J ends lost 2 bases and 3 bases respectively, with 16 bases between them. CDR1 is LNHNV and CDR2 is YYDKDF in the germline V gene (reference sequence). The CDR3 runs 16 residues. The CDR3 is CATSRPGLAVKETQYF. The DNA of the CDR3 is TGTGCCACCAGCAGACCAGGGTTAGCGGTAAAAGAGACCCAGTACTTC.

The CDR3 sequence is CASSPGQGPNLYGYTF. CDR3 nucleotide sequence: TGTGCCAGCAGCCCGGGACAGGGACCTAACCTATATGGCTACACCTTC. The chain couples TRBV5-4 to TRBJ1-2, with 9 bases aligning to TRBD1. Germline V lookup: CDR1 SGHNT, CDR2 YYREEE (reference sequence). The CDR3 extends over 16 amino acids. The ends lost 4 bases at V and 5 bases at J; junction bases unmatched: 12.

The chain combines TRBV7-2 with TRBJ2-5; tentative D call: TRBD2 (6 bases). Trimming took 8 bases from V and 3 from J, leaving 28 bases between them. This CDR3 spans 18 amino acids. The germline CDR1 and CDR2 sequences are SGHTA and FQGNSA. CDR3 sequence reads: CASYNRATLAGTKETQYF. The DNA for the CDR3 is TGTGCCAGCTATAATCGGGCAACACTGGCGGGAACAAAAGAGACCCAGTACTTC.

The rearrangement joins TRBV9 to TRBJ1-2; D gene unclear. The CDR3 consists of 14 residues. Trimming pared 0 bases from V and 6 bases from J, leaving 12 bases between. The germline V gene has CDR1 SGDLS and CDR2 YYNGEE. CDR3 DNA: TGTGCCAGCAGCGTAGTTGCAGGTTCGCATGGCTACACCTTC. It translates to CASSVVAGSHGYTF.

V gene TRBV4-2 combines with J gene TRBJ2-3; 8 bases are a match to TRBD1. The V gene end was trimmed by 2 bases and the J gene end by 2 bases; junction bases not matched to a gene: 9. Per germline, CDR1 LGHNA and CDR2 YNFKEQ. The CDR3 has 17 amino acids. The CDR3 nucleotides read TGTGCCAGCAGCCAACTAGCAAGGACAGGGACCACAGATACGCAGTATTTT. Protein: CASSQLARTGTTDTQYF.

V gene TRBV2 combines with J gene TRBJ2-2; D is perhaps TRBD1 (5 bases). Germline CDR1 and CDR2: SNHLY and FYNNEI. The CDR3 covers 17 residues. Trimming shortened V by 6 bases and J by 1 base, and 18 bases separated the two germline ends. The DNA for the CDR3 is TGTGCCAGCAGGGCCAGGTTGACGACAGTGAACACCGGGGAGCTGTTTTTT. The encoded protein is CASRARLTTVNTGELFF.

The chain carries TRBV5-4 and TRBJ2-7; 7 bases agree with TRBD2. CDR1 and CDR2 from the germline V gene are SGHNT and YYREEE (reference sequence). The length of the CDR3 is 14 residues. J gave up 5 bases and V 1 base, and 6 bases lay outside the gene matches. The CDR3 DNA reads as TGTGCCAGCAGCTTGCCGGCTAGCGGCGACGAGCAGTACTTC. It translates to CASSLPASGDEQYF.

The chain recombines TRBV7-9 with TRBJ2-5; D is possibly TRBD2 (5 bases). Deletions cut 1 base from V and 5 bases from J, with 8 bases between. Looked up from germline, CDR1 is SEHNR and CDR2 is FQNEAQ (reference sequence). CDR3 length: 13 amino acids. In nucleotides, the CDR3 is TGTGCCAGCAGCTTAGATGGAGGCGAGACCCAGTACTTC. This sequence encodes CASSLDGGETQYF.

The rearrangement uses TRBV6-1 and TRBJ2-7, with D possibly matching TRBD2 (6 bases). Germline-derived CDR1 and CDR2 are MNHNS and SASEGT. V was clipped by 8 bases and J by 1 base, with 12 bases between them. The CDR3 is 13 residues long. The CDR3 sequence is CASGRENSYEQYF. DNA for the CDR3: TGTGCCAGCGGCCGGGAGAATTCCTACGAGCAGTACTTC.

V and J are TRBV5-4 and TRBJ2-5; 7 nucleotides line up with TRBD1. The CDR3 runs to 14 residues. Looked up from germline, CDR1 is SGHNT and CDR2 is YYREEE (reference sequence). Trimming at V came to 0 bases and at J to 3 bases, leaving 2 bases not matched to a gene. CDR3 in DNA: TGTGCCAGCAGCTTGGGGCAGGGGGAAGAGACCCAGTACTTC. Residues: CASSLGQGEETQYF.

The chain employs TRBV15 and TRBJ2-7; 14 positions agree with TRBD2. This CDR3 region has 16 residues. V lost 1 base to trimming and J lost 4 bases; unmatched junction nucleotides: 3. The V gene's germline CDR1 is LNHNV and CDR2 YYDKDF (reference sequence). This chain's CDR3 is CATSRGTSGRSYEQYF. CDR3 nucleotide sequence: TGTGCCACCAGCAGAGGGACTAGCGGGAGGTCTTACGAGCAGTACTTC.

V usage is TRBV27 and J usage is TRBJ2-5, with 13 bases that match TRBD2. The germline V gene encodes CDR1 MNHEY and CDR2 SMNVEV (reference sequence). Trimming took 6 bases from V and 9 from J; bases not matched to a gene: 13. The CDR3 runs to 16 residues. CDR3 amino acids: CASRKKGTSGARAQYF. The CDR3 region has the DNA TGTGCCAGCAGAAAGAAAGGGACTAGCGGGGCCAGGGCCCAGTACTTC.